The source of this T cell receptor beta chain is a study of identical twins. Germline CDR1 is SGHTA and CDR2 is FQGNSA. The CDR3 consists of 21 residues. V lost 5 bases, J lost 0 bases, and 22 bases stayed unmatched. Study findings and constraints: Those out-of-frame alpha sequences shared by twins showed an excess of low generation probability.

TCRdb processed the 5' RACE reads anew with MiXCR; each CDR3 protein has one entry. This table holds 570,000 or so distinct CDR3 sequences, more than 9% found once. Each donor (without exception) was a healthy Caucasian. This clonotype was seen a handful of times. Its antigen is as yet unknown. These sequences were also reported in another study, on yellow fever vaccine responses in identical twins.

The genes are TRBV7-2 and TRBJ2-3, with 8 bases aligning to TRBD1. This sequence was found in a young woman in good health. Specimen: PBMCs. The CDR3 sequence is CASSRSSDSPTGGSSTDTQYF. DNA for the CDR3: TGTGCCAGCAGCCGCTCATCCGACTCGCCCACAGGGGGTTCTAGCACAGATACGCAGTATTTT.